This T cell receptor (beta chain) came from a study of Ad26.COV2.S vaccination and SARS-CoV-2 variants. Overall study: In the COV1001 trial, the donor was in the Ad26.COV2.S arm. Once or twice, 56 days apart, Ad26.COV2.S was delivered intramuscularly.

The CDR3 has 14 residues. In germline, CDR1 is MNHNS, CDR2 SASEGT. With 2 bases clipped from V and 4 bases from J, the junction kept 1 base outside the gene matches. Generated by immunoSEQ multiplex PCR, the TCRdb table keeps only in-frame clones and is missing some. This sample has about half a million clones, with 80% to 90% found just once. Treatment of the sample: approximately 18 received Ad26.COV2.S at low or high dose, single or two shots; about 5 received placebo; per-sample allocation not given. Collection of samples fell on day 63 after the first vaccine or placebo injection. The donor's status was that of an adult aged 18-55 years in Boston.

The TCR originated in a person aged 18 to 59 who received the Ad26.COV2.S COVID-19 vaccine or a placebo. Source: peripheral blood, taken in a trial of Ad26.COV2.S vaccine versus placebo. The chain uses TRBV6-1 and TRBJ1-3; TRBD1 aligns across 8 bases. This chain's CDR3 is CASSERTGGNTIYF. In nucleotides, the CDR3 is TGTGCCAGCAGTGAACGGACAGGGGGAAACACCATATATTTT.